The 27 T cell receptor beta chains below were found in one sample sequenced in a study of Ad26.COV2.S vaccination and SARS-CoV-2 variants (dated by TCRdb to about 2021). The library was made by the immunoSEQ multiplex PCR assay. The immuneACCESS repertoire file appears here via TCRdb, limited to in-frame rearrangements. These files lack a portion of the clones; in checked studies, under half of the deficit traces to unresolved V genes, and the cause of the others is not known. The table for this sample lists about 350,000 clones; around nine tenths of them were counted only once. The ten top clones hold roughly 4.8% of the sample. The treatment or condition label here, explained by the study, means: 15 to 20 received Ad26.COV2.S at low or high dose, single or two shots; about 5 received placebo; per-sample allocation not given. For vaccine and placebo recipients, the sequenced repertoires came from samples collected on day 63 after the first injection.

Here the sequenced sample was peripheral blood, taken in a trial of Ad26.COV2.S vaccine versus placebo. The receptors come from a person between 18 and 65 years old who received the Ad26.COV2.S COVID-19 vaccine or a placebo.

The CDR3 spells CASSQLAGAGETQYF. The CDR3 bases are TGTGCCAGCAGCCAACTAGCGGGAGCGGGAGAGACCCAGTACTTC. V gene TRBV11-2 combines with J gene TRBJ2-5; 11 nucleotides align to TRBD2. Per germline, CDR1 SGHAT and CDR2 FQNNGV. J was trimmed by 4 bases and V by 5 bases; bases with no gene match: 6. The CDR3 extends over 15 amino acids.

This chain uses TRBV7-9 with TRBJ2-7; a weak D match, TRBD1 (6 bases). The V and J ends lost 2 bases and 5 bases respectively, with 16 bases between them. Germline CDR1 is SEHNR and CDR2 is FQNEAQ (reference sequence). The CDR3 runs to 15 residues. As DNA, the CDR3 is TGTGCCAGCAGCTTACTTACAAGGGGGTCCCACGAGCAGTACTTC. Translation: CASSLLTRGSHEQYF.

The V call is TRBV9, the J call TRBJ2-1; D gene unclear. The CDR3 is 15 amino acids. The germline gives CDR1 SGDLS, CDR2 YYNGEE. Trimming cost V 0 bases and J 6 bases, with 13 bases left between them. CDR3 sequence: CASSVAWLVSNEQFF. The DNA of the CDR3 is TGTGCCAGCAGCGTAGCATGGTTAGTCTCCAATGAGCAGTTCTTC.

The V call is TRBV6-6, the J call TRBJ1-3; 9 positions agree with TRBD1. The ends lost 5 bases at V and 4 bases at J; junction bases unmatched: 9. Germline loops: CDR1 MNHNY, CDR2 SVGAGI (reference sequence). This CDR3 is 16 amino acids long. CDR3 coding DNA: TGTGCCAGCAGTAAGGGACAGGGCGGCGAGGGAAACACCATATATTTT. Its translation is CASSKGQGGEGNTIYF.

V is TRBV13 and J is TRBJ2-7, with TRBD1 matching 7 bases. CDR1 is PRHDT and CDR2 is FYEKMQ in the germline V gene (reference sequence). This CDR3 spans 14 amino acids. The junction had 6 bases not matched to a gene; V was cut back by 5 bases and J by 2 bases. CDR3 sequence: CASSLQGNPYEQYF. The CDR3 bases are TGTGCCAGCAGCCTACAGGGGAACCCCTACGAGCAGTACTTC.

This rearrangement joins TRBV19 to TRBJ1-6, with D hard to call. The CDR3 has 13 residues. CDR1 LNHDA and CDR2 SQIVND come from the germline V gene (reference sequence). V dropped 2 bases and J dropped 8 bases, with 7 bases sitting between them. The CDR3 sequence: CASSINSDSPLHF. The CDR3 region has the DNA TGTGCCAGTAGTATAAACAGCGATTCACCCCTCCACTTT. Based on the CDR3 plus reference TRBV19 and TRBJ1-6, the full variable domain is DGGITQSPKYLFRKEGQNVTLSCEQNLNHDAMYWYRQDPGQGLRLIYYSQIVNDFQKGDIAEGYSVSREKKESFPLTVTSAQKNPTAFYLCASSINSDSPLHFGNGTRLTVT.

The chain employs TRBV11-3 and TRBJ2-7; D call uncertain. CDR1 is SGHNT and CDR2 is YENEEA in the germline V gene. V lost 2 bases and J 6 bases, leaving 11 bases between the germline ends. CDR3 size: 13 residues. The CDR3 bases are TGTGCCAGCAGCTTAAATATGTACGCCGAGCAGTACTTC. This sequence encodes CASSLNMYAEQYF.

This chain links TRBV6-6 with TRBJ2-5; possible D gene TRBD1, 6 bases. This CDR3 is 15 amino acids long. The V end was cut by 3 bases, the J end by 8 bases, with 19 bases between. The germline gives CDR1 MNHNY, CDR2 SVGAGI (reference sequence). The CDR3 sequence is CASSYPSGHENTQYF. The CDR3 nucleotides are TGTGCCAGCAGTTATCCGTCGGGACACGAGAATACCCAGTACTTC.

The chain recombines TRBV3-1 (or the pseudogene TRBV3-2) with TRBJ1-1; TRBD1 agrees at 7 bases. The CDR3 has 17 amino acids. CDR1 and CDR2 from the germline V gene are LGHDT and YNNKEL (reference sequence). With 1 base clipped from V and 0 bases from J, the junction kept 8 bases outside the gene matches. The CDR3 DNA reads as TGTGCCAGCAGCCAAGGGGGGACAGCTAGGATGAACACTGAAGCTTTCTTT. Its translation: CASSQGGTARMNTEAFF.

The chain carries TRBV3-1 (or the pseudogene TRBV3-2) and TRBJ1-5; possible D gene TRBD1, 6 bases. V lost 1 base and J lost 1, with 11 bases in between. The CDR3 runs to 16 residues. CDR1 is LGHDT and CDR2 is YNNKEL in the germline V gene (reference sequence). The DNA of the CDR3 is TGTGCCAGCAGCCAAGCTGGGGGCTTGAGCAATCAGCCCCAGCATTTT. It is translated as CASSQAGGLSNQPQHF.

J is TRBJ1-1 and V is TRBV15; no definite D call. From germline, CDR1 is LNHNV and CDR2 YYDKDF (reference sequence). Trimming stripped 2 bases from V and 1 base from J, with 17 bases between. The CDR3 has 17 amino acids. CDR3 DNA sequence: TGTGCCACCAGCAGAAAGCCCCTTACAGAAGGGAACACTGAAGCTTTCTTT. Protein sequence: CATSRKPLTEGNTEAFF.

The chain couples TRBV2 to TRBJ1-6, with D maybe TRBD1 (6 bases). The CDR3 runs 15 residues. V was clipped by 2 bases and J by 3 bases, with 8 bases between them. The V gene's germline CDR1 is SNHLY and CDR2 FYNNEI. The CDR3 here is CASSERDNYNSPLHF. Here the CDR3 DNA reads TGTGCCAGCAGTGAACGGGACAACTATAATTCACCCCTCCACTTT.

The V gene is TRBV11-2, the J gene TRBJ1-4, with D maybe TRBD1 (6 bases). CDR1 SGHAT and CDR2 FQNNGV come from the germline V gene. V was shortened by 6 bases and J by 3 bases, with 11 bases between the two germline ends. The CDR3 is 14 residues long. The CDR3: CASSETGSNEKLFF. In DNA, the CDR3 is TGTGCCAGCAGTGAAACAGGGTCTAATGAAAAACTGTTTTTT.

The chain is built from TRBV28 and TRBJ2-7, with D possibly matching TRBD1 (6 bases). Trimming took 6 bases from V and 4 from J, leaving 13 bases between them. This CDR3 contains 13 residues. Germline CDR1 MDHEN, CDR2 SYDVKM. The CDR3 DNA follows: TGTGCCAGCAGGAAACAGGGTTTGTACGAGCAGTACTTC. Its protein is CASRKQGLYEQYF.

Remarks on this clone: The junction and the germline gene differ at one end; a read error may be behind it. V usage is TRBV4-3 and J usage is TRBJ2-2; D perhaps matches TRBD2 (5 bases). Looked up from germline, CDR1 is LGHNA and CDR2 is YSLEER. The CDR3 has 15 amino acids. In DNA form, the CDR3 reads TGCGCCAGCAGCCAAGATTCCCTGAACACCGGGGAGCTGCTTTTT. This translates into CASSQDSLNTGELLF.

The rearrangement uses TRBV18 and TRBJ2-2; 8 bases match TRBD2. Germline CDR1 reads KGHSH; CDR2 reads LQKENI. This CDR3 spans 19 amino acids. V shed 3 bases and J 6 bases; nucleotides not matched to a gene: 18. The CDR3 coding sequence is TGTGCCAGCTCACCCCTGGGAGCCAGCGGGAGTGTCTCAGCCGGGGAGCTGTTTTTT. Translation gives CASSPLGASGSVSAGELFF.

J is TRBJ2-6 and V is TRBV4-3; 10 nucleotides agree with TRBD1. Germline trimming cut 4 bases from V and 0 bases from J; bases unmatched to any gene: 6. The germline V gene encodes CDR1 LGHNA and CDR2 YSLEER. The CDR3 consists of 18 residues. As DNA, the CDR3 is TGCGCCAGCAGCCCAGGGACAGGGGTAGGCTCTGGGGCCAACGTCCTGACTTTC. Amino acid sequence: CASSPGTGVGSGANVLTF.

There are a few counts of this clone. Compared with germline, one end of the junction differs, possibly owing to a read error. The chain has TRBV7-3 and TRBJ2-5, with TRBD1 matching over 8 bases. The germline gives CDR1 SGHTA, CDR2 FQGTGA. The CDR3 totals 14 residues. CDR3 bases: TGTGCCAGCAGCGTAACAGGGGGCCAAGAGACCCAGTACTTC. It translates to CASSVTGGQETQYF.

Only one count was recorded for this clone. CDR3 DNA: TGTGCCAGTAGTCCTGGGACGGCGAACACCGGGGAGCTGTTTTTT. Protein product: CASSPGTANTGELFF. This chain uses TRBV19 with TRBJ2-2; D assignment may be TRBD1 or TRBD2 (5 bases each). CDR3 size: 15 residues. Trimming shortened V by 5 bases and J by 0 bases, and 10 bases separated the two germline ends. The V gene's germline CDR1 is LNHDA and CDR2 SQIVND (reference sequence).

The V gene is TRBV10-3, the J gene TRBJ1-2; 8 nucleotides match TRBD1. Germline V gene data show CDR1 as ENHRY and CDR2 as SYGVKD. This CDR3 comprises 15 residues. After removal of 7 bases from V and 3 bases from J, the junction contained 10 bases not matched to a gene. CDR3 sequence (DNA): TGTGCCATCAAAGGACAGGGAAACCCCTACTATGGCTACACCTTC. Translated, it gives CAIKGQGNPYYGYTF.

This clone was counted a single time. The chain carries TRBV18 and TRBJ1-5; D uncertain. Trimming pared 2 bases from V and 5 bases from J, leaving 7 bases between. CDR1 is KGHSH, CDR2 LQKENI, per germline. The CDR3 length is 13 residues. CDR3 in amino acids: CASSPGLDQPQHF. The CDR3 region has the DNA TGTGCCAGCTCACCAGGCTTGGATCAGCCCCAGCATTTT. Together with reference TRBV18 and TRBJ1-5, the CDR3 gives the full variable domain: NAGVMQNPRHLVRRRGQEARLRCSPMKGHSHVYWYRQLPEEGLKFMVYLQKENIIDESGMPKERFSAEFPKEGPSILRIQQVVRGDSAAYFCASSPGLDQPQHFGDGTRLSIL.

This clone was seen only a few times. The chain links TRBV28 to TRBJ1-5; possible D gene TRBD1, 6 bases. V lost 5 bases and J 0 bases, leaving 17 bases between the germline ends. The CDR3 is 17 amino acids. Germline V CDR1 and CDR2: MDHEN, SYDVKM. The CDR3 nucleotides read TGTGCCAGCAGTACGCCTGGACAGACCTATAGCAATCAGCCCCAGCATTTT. Translation: CASSTPGQTYSNQPQHF.

This rearrangement joins TRBV19 to TRBJ2-7, with D perhaps TRBD2 (6 bases). The length of the CDR3 is 14 residues. The V and J ends lost 11 bases and 5 bases respectively, with 22 bases between them. Germline V lookup: CDR1 LNHDA, CDR2 SQIVND (reference sequence). CDR3 sequence: CAGKPGLVPHEQYF. CDR3 nucleotide sequence: TGTGCCGGGAAACCGGGACTCGTCCCCCACGAGCAGTACTTC.

In this sample, this clone turned up a few times. Different DNA sequences within this sample yield the same CDR3. In DNA, the CDR3 is TGTGCCATCAGTGAGTGGGGTAATCAGCCCCAGCATTTT. Protein sequence: CAISEWGNQPQHF. V usage is TRBV10-3 and J usage is TRBJ1-5; D not resolved. CDR3 length equals 13 residues. The germline V gene has CDR1 ENHRY and CDR2 SYGVKD. V was cut by 1 base and J by 4 bases, with 5 bases left in between.

The chain links TRBV2 to TRBJ2-1, with D unresolved. This CDR3 contains 13 residues. CDR1 and CDR2 from the germline V gene are SNHLY and FYNNEI. Trimming removed 6 bases at V and 8 bases at J, with 14 bases between. The CDR3 reads CASRRTEWDEQFF. The CDR3 DNA reads as TGTGCCAGCAGAAGAACCGAGTGGGATGAGCAGTTCTTC. Combining the CDR3 with reference TRBV2 and TRBJ2-1 gives the whole variable domain EPEVTQTPSHQVTQMGQEVILRCVPISNHLYFYWYRQILGQKVEFLVSFYNNEISEKSEIFDDQFSVERPDGSNFTLKIRSTKLEDSAMYFCASRRTEWDEQFFGPGTRLTVL.

With respect to this clone: An end of the junction does not agree with germline; a read error may underlie this. This chain connects TRBV10-2 to TRBJ2-1; possible D gene TRBD2, 6 bases. The CDR3 length is 18 residues. Looked up from germline, CDR1 is WSHSY and CDR2 is SAAADI. The CDR3 DNA is TGCGCCAGCTGTGACGCCCGGGGGATCACCCCGATGTTGGGGGAGCAGTTCTTC. Translation gives CASCDARGITPMLGEQFF.

The rearrangement joins TRBV7-8 to TRBJ1-1; a weak D match, TRBD1 (5 bases). CDR1 SGHVS and CDR2 FQNEAQ come from the germline V gene. V was cut by 5 bases and J by 1 base, with 8 bases left in between. The CDR3 runs to 13 residues. CDR3 protein: CASSRGQNTEAFF. As DNA, the CDR3 is TGTGCCAGCAGCCGAGGACAGAACACTGAAGCTTTCTTT.